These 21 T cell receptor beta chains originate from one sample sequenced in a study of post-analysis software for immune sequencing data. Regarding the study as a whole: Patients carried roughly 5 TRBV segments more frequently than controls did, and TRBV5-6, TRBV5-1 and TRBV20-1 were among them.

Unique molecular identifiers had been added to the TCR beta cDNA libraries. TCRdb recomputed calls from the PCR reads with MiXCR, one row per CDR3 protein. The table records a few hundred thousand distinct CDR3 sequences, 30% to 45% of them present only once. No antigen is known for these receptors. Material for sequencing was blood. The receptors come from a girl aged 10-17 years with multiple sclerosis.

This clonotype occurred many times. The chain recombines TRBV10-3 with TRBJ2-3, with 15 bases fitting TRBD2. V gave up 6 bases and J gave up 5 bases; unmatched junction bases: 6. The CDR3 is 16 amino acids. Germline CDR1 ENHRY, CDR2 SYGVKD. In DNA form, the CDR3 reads TGTGCCATCAGCAAAGGACTAGCGGGGGGGCAAGATACGCAGTATTTT. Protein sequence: CAISKGLAGGQDTQYF.

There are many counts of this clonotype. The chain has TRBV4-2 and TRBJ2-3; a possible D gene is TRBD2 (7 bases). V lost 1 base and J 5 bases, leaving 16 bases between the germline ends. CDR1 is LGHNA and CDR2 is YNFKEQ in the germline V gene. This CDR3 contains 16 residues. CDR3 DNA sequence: TGTGCCAGCAGCCAAGGGGGGGGGGGCCGCGAAGATACGCAGTATTTT. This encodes CASSQGGGGREDTQYF.

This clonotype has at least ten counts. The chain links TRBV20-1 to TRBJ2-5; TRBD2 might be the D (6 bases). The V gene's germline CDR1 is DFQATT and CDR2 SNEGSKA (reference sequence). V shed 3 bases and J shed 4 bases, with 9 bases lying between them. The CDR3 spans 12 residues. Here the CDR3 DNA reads TGCAGTGCTAGGGAGGGAAGAGAGACCCAGTACTTC. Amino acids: CSAREGRETQYF.

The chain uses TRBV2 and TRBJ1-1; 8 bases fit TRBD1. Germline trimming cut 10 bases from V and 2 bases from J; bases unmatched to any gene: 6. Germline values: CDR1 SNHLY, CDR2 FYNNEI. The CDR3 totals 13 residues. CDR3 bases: TGTGCCACCGGGACAGGAATAAACACTGAAGCTTTCTTT. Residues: CATGTGINTEAFF.

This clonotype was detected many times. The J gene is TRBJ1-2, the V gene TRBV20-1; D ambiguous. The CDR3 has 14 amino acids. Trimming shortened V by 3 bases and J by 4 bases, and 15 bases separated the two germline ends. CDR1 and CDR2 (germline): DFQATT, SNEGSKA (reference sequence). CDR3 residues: CSASPSGRSYGYTF. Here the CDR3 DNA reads TGCAGTGCTAGCCCCTCCGGACGGAGCTATGGCTACACCTTC.

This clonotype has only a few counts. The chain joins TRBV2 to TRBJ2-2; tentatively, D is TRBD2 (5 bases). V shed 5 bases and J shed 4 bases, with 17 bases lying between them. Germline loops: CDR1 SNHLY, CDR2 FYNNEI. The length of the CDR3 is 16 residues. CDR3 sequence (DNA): TGTGCCAGCAGTACGGCCGGGATTAAAGTCACCGGGGAGCTGTTTTTT. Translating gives CASSTAGIKVTGELFF. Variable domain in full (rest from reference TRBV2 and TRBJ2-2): EPEVTQTPSHQVTQMGQEVILRCVPISNHLYFYWYRQILGQKVEFLVSFYNNEISEKSEIFDDQFSVERPDGSNFTLKIRSTKLEDSAMYFCASSTAGIKVTGELFFGEGSRLTVL.

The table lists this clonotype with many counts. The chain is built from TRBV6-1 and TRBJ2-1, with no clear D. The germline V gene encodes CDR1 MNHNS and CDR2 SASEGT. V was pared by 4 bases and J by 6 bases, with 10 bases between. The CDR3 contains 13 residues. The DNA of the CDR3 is TGTGCCAGCAGTGCCGCTGTCGGCAATGAGCAGTTCTTC. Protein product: CASSAAVGNEQFF.

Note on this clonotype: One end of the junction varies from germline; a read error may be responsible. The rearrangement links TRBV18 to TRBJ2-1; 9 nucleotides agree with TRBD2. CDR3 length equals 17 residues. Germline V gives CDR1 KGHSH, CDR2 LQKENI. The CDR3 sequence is CAGSPPVGSGSENEQFF. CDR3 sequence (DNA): TGTGCCGGCTCACCACCGGTGGGTAGCGGGAGTGAAAATGAGCAGTTCTTC.

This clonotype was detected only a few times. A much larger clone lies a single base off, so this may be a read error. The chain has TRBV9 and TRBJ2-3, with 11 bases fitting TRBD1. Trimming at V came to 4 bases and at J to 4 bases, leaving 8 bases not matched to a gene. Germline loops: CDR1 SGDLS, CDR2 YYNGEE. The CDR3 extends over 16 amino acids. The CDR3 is CASSSGQGAGADTQYF. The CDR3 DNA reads TGTGCCAGCAGCTCCGGACAGGGGGCGGGAGCAGATACGCAGTATTTT.

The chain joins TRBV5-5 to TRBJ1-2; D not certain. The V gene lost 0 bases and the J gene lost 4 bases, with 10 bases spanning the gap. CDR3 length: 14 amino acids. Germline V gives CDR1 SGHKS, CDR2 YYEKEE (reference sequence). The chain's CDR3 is CASSLVWGTYGYTF. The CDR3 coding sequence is TGTGCCAGCAGCTTGGTCTGGGGAACCTATGGCTACACCTTC.

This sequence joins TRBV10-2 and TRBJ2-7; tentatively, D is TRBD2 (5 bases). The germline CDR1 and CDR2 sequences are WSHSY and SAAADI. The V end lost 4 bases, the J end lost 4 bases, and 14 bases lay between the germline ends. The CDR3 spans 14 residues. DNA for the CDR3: TGCGCCAGCAGTGTTCGGGGTAACGGGTACGAGCAGTACTTC. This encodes CASSVRGNGYEQYF.

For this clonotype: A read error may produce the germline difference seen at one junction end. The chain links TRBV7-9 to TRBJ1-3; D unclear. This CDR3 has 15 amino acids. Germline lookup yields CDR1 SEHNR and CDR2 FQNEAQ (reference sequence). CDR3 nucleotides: TGTGCCAGCAGCTTAGCATTAAGGGCTGGAAACGCCATATATTTT. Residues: CASSLALRAGNAIYF.

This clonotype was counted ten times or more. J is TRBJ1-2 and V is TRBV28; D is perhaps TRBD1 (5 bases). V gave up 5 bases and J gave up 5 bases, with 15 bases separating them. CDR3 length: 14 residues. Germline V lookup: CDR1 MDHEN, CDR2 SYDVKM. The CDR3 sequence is CASSKQGSYYGYTF. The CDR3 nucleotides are TGTGCCAGCAGTAAGCAGGGAAGTTATTATGGCTACACCTTC.

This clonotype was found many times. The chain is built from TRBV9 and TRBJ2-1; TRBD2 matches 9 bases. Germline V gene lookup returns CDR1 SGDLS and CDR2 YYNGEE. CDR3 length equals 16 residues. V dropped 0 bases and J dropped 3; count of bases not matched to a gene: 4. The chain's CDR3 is CASSVVGTSSYNEQFF. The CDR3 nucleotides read TGTGCCAGCAGCGTAGTCGGGACTAGCAGCTACAATGAGCAGTTCTTC.

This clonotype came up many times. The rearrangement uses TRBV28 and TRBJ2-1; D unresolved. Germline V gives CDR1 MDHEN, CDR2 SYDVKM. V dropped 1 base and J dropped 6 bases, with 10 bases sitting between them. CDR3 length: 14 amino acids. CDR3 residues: CASSLSRRLNEQFF. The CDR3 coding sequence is TGTGCCAGCAGTTTATCCAGACGGCTCAATGAGCAGTTCTTC.

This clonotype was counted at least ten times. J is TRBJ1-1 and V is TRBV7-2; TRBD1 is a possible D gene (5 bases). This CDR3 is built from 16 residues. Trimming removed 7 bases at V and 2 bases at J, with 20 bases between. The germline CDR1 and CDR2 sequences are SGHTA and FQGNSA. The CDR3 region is CASTARRWGDNTEAFF. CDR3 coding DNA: TGTGCCAGCACCGCAAGGCGGTGGGGCGACAACACTGAAGCTTTCTTT.

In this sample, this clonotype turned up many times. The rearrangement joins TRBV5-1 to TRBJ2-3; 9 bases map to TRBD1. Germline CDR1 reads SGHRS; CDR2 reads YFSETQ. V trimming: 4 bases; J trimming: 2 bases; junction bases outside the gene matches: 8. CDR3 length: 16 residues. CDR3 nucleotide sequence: TGCGCCAGCAGCCCGGGACAGGGCAAGGACACAGATACGCAGTATTTT. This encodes CASSPGQGKDTDTQYF.

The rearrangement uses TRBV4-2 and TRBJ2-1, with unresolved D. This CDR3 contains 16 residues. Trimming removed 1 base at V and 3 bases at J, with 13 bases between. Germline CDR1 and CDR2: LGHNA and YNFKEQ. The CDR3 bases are TGTGCCAGCAGCCAAGGTATAGTAGCAGGCTACAATGAGCAGTTCTTC. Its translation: CASSQGIVAGYNEQFF.

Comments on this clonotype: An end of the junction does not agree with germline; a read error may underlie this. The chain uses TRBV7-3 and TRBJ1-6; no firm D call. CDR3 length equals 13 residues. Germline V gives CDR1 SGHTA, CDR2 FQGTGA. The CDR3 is CASSLRPSSPPHF. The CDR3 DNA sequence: TGTGCCAGCAGCTTAAGGCCGAGTTCACCCCCCCACTTT.

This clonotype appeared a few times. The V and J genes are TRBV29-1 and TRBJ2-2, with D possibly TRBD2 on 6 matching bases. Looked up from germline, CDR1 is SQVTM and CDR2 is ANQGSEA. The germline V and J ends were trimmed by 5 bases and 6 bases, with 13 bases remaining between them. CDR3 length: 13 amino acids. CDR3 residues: CSVSAGGAGELFF. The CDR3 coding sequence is TGCAGCGTTAGCGCCGGGGGAGCCGGGGAGCTGTTTTTT.

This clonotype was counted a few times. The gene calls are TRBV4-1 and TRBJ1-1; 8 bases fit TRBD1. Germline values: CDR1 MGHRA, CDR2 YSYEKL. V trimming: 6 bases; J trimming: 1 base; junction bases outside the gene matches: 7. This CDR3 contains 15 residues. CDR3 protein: CASRENRGSNTEAFF. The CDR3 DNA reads TGCGCCAGCAGGGAGAACAGGGGGTCGAACACTGAAGCTTTCTTT.